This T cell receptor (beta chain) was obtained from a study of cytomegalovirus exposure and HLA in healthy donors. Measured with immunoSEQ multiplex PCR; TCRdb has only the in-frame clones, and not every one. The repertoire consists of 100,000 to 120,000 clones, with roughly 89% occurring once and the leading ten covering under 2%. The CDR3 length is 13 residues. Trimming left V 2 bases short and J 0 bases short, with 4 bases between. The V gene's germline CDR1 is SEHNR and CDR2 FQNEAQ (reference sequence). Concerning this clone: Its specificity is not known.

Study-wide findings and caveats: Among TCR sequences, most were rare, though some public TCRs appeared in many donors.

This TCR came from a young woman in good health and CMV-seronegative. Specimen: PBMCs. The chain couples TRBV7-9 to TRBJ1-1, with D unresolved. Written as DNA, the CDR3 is TGTGCCAGCAGCTTACTTATGAACACTGAAGCTTTCTTT. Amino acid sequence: CASSLLMNTEAFF.